These 24 T cell receptor beta chains came from one sample sequenced in a study of blood T cell repertoires in COVID-19. The assay was immunoSEQ multiplex PCR, and TCRdb's table has in-frame clones only and misses some. The sample has tens of thousands of clones, around 74% seen once. The sequencing input was peripheral blood. These receptors were collected from a man aged 45-60 years with COVID-19, enrolled during active disease.

This clone was recorded a few times. This chain connects TRBV18 to TRBJ2-3; weak D call: TRBD1 (5 bases). The CDR3 sequence is 16 residues long. V dropped 6 bases and J dropped 2 bases, with 18 bases sitting between them. CDR1 and CDR2 (germline): KGHSH, LQKENI. The CDR3 spells CASSPTRAGLTDTQYF. The DNA for the CDR3 is TGTGCCAGCTCGCCTACGAGAGCAGGGCTCACAGATACGCAGTATTTT.

This clone was seen a single time. The chain joins TRBV6-5 to TRBJ2-7; D possibly corresponds to TRBD1 (5 bases). The germline V gene encodes CDR1 MNHEY and CDR2 SVGAGI. V gave up 2 bases and J gave up 2 bases, with 10 bases separating them. The CDR3 has 14 residues. CDR3 nucleotide sequence: TGTGCCAGCAGTTACGCCGTAGGGGCCTACGAGCAGTACTTC. This sequence encodes CASSYAVGAYEQYF.

The chain has TRBV5-4 and TRBJ2-1; possibly TRBD2 for D (6 bases). The V gene lost 2 bases and the J gene lost 7 bases, with 13 bases spanning the gap. The germline gives CDR1 SGHNT, CDR2 YYREEE (reference sequence). This CDR3 is 14 amino acids long. CDR3 in DNA: TGTGCCAGCAGCTTACGCGGGGCAGAGAATGAGCAGTTCTTC. Protein: CASSLRGAENEQFF.

This chain links TRBV19 with TRBJ2-1; D is perhaps TRBD2 (6 bases). CDR3 length: 15 residues. The germline V gene encodes CDR1 LNHDA and CDR2 SQIVND (reference sequence). V lost 5 bases, J lost 4 bases, and 15 bases lay in between. DNA of the CDR3: TGTGCCAGTAGTCCCGCGGCAGGGACTTACAATGAGCAGTTCTTC. Its translation is CASSPAAGTYNEQFF.

The chain joins TRBV19 to TRBJ1-2; D is perhaps TRBD1 (6 bases). The germline V gene has CDR1 LNHDA and CDR2 SQIVND (reference sequence). The CDR3 runs to 14 residues. Trimming removed 7 bases at V and 4 bases at J, with 16 bases between. The CDR3 loop is CASTRGGEGYGYTF. The CDR3 nucleotides are TGTGCCAGTACCCGAGGGGGGGAGGGCTATGGCTACACCTTC.

This chain connects TRBV28 to TRBJ2-5; 12 nucleotides agree with TRBD2. After removal of 5 bases from V and 7 bases from J, the junction contained 11 bases not matched to a gene. Germline V gene sequence: CDR1 MDHEN, CDR2 SYDVKM. The CDR3 covers 16 residues. The chain's CDR3 is CASSPPPSGGALTQYF. The CDR3 DNA reads as TGTGCCAGCAGTCCGCCTCCTAGCGGGGGGGCTTTGACCCAGTACTTC.

A single count supports this clone. This chain joins TRBV19 and TRBJ1-6; maybe TRBD1 (5 bases). CDR1 LNHDA and CDR2 SQIVND come from the germline V gene (reference sequence). Trimming removed 7 bases at V and 0 bases at J, with 13 bases between. The CDR3 covers 16 residues. DNA of the CDR3: TGTGCCAGTACGGGGGAGAGTAACTCCTATAATTCACCCCTCCACTTT. Encoded protein: CASTGESNSYNSPLHF.

The chain is built from TRBV6-1 and TRBJ2-3; no definite D call. Trimming pared 2 bases from V and 2 bases from J, leaving 23 bases between. This CDR3 spans 19 amino acids. The germline V gene has CDR1 MNHNS and CDR2 SASEGT. This chain's CDR3 is CASSEWFWARPSSTDTQYF. Written as DNA, the CDR3 is TGTGCCAGCAGTGAATGGTTTTGGGCCAGGCCTTCTTCCACAGATACGCAGTATTTT.

This clone was detected only a few times. The chain uses TRBV19 and TRBJ1-4; TRBD1 is a possible D gene (6 bases). Trimming removed 11 bases from V and 12 bases from J, with 16 bases in between. This CDR3 region has 11 residues. From germline, CDR1 is LNHDA and CDR2 SQIVND (reference sequence). The CDR3 bases are TGTGCCCCTAAGACAGGCCAAGAACTGTTTTTT. Translation: CAPKTGQELFF.

This clone was seen once. The rearrangement uses TRBV10-3 and TRBJ2-7; 7 bases line up with TRBD1. This CDR3 has 14 amino acids. Germline values: CDR1 ENHRY, CDR2 SYGVKD. After removal of 10 bases from V and 4 bases from J, the junction contained 13 bases not matched to a gene. The DNA for the CDR3 is TGTGCCACAACTGAGGGGACAGAGATTTACGAGCAGTACTTC. Translation gives CATTEGTEIYEQYF.

This chain links TRBV19 with TRBJ1-6; perhaps TRBD1 as D (5 bases). Between the trimmed V and J ends, which lost 9 bases and 0 bases, there was a span of 9 bases. The CDR3 contains 14 residues. Germline values: CDR1 LNHDA, CDR2 SQIVND (reference sequence). The CDR3 region has the DNA TGTGCCAGCAGACAGAGCTCCTATAATTCACCCCTCCACTTT. It encodes CASRQSSYNSPLHF.

This clone was detected a few times. V is TRBV9 and J is TRBJ2-2; 8 nucleotides agree with TRBD2. The CDR3 covers 14 residues. V was clipped by 7 bases and J by 5 bases; unmatched bases: 7. Germline CDR1 is SGDLS and CDR2 is YYNGEE. CDR3: CASSSGSLTGELFF. The CDR3 bases are TGTGCCAGCTCAAGCGGGAGTCTAACCGGGGAGCTGTTTTTT. The variable domain in full, completed from reference TRBV9 and TRBJ2-2, reads DSGVTQTPKHLITATGQRVTLRCSPRSGDLSVYWYQQSLDQGLQFLIQYYNGEERAKGNILERFSAQQFPDLHSELNLSSLELGDSALYFCASSSGSLTGELFFGEGSRLTVL.

CDR3 DNA: TGTGCCAGCAGACAGGGGGCGTCGGACACTGAAGCTTTCTTT. Translated, it gives CASRQGASDTEAFF. The genes are TRBV21-1 and TRBJ1-1; TRBD1, the table's D call, lacks a check against the DNA. TRBV21-1 is deemed a pseudogene. The CDR3 has 14 residues.

The genes are TRBV5-1 and TRBJ2-5, with 11 bases identical to TRBD2. Germline V CDR1 and CDR2: SGHRS, YFSETQ. This CDR3 comprises 16 residues. With 0 bases clipped from V and 1 base from J, the junction kept 2 bases outside the gene matches. The CDR3 reads CASSLASGGFQETQYF. CDR3 nucleotide sequence: TGCGCCAGCAGCTTGGCTAGCGGGGGGTTCCAAGAGACCCAGTACTTC.

For the CDR3, the DNA is TGCGCCAGCAGCCCCGGGACAGGGGGCTTAGCCAAAAACATTCAGTACTTC. It yields the protein CASSPGTGGLAKNIQYF. The chain employs TRBV10-1 and TRBJ2-4; TRBD1 aligns across 12 bases. V lost 6 bases and J lost 0; bases outside the gene matches: 6. The CDR3 consists of 17 residues. The germline CDR1 and CDR2 sequences are WNHNN and SYGVQD (reference sequence).

The chain couples TRBV27 to TRBJ2-7; a weak D match, TRBD1 (5 bases). Trimming removed 2 bases at V and 1 base at J, with 9 bases between. This CDR3 has 14 residues. Germline values: CDR1 MNHEY, CDR2 SMNVEV (reference sequence). CDR3 in DNA: TGTGCCAGCAGTTTACGCACAGGATCCTACGAGCAGTACTTC. Its translation is CASSLRTGSYEQYF.

V and J are TRBV2 and TRBJ1-1; perhaps TRBD1 as D (6 bases). Trimming shortened V by 6 bases and J by 4 bases, and 21 bases separated the two germline ends. The CDR3 length is 16 residues. Germline V gene data show CDR1 as SNHLY and CDR2 as FYNNEI. CDR3 sequence: CASRRDRDTGRTEAFF. As DNA, the CDR3 is TGTGCCAGCAGGAGAGACCGGGACACAGGTCGCACTGAAGCTTTCTTT. Complete variable domain (other parts from reference TRBV2 and TRBJ1-1): EPEVTQTPSHQVTQMGQEVILRCVPISNHLYFYWYRQILGQKVEFLVSFYNNEISEKSEIFDDQFSVERPDGSNFTLKIRSTKLEDSAMYFCASRRDRDTGRTEAFFGQGTRLTVV.

This clone has just a few counts. The chain has TRBV28 and TRBJ1-5; 12 nucleotides align to TRBD1. CDR1 and CDR2 (germline): MDHEN, SYDVKM. This CDR3 region has 16 residues. Trimming removed 7 bases from V and 7 bases from J; junction bases left unmatched: 11. CDR3 sequence: CASMDGGTGGGQPQHF. CDR3 nucleotide sequence: TGTGCCAGCATGGATGGCGGGACAGGGGGCGGACAGCCCCAGCATTTT.

This clone is medium-sized (0.01 to 0.1%) in the sample. The chain links TRBV5-1 to TRBJ2-7; perhaps TRBD1 as D (5 bases). This CDR3 spans 14 amino acids. The germline CDR1 and CDR2 sequences are SGHRS and YFSETQ. V was pared by 7 bases and J by 0 bases, with 14 bases between. The CDR3 here is CASSEGAYSYEQYF. The CDR3 coding sequence is TGCGCCAGCTCCGAAGGGGCCTACTCCTACGAGCAGTACTTC.

The V call is TRBV6-5, the J call TRBJ1-2, with TRBD1 as a possible D gene (5 bases). The CDR3 runs to 14 residues. The germline CDR1 and CDR2 sequences are MNHEY and SVGAGI. With 8 bases removed from V and 8 bases from J, the gap between germline ends came to 21 bases. CDR3 residues: CASSPGGALRGYTF. DNA of the CDR3: TGTGCCAGCTCGCCAGGAGGGGCTTTGAGGGGCTACACCTTC.

This clone came up a few times. The chain's CDR3 is CASNPGGTGELFF. Written as DNA, the CDR3 is TGTGCCAGCAACCCAGGGGGGACCGGGGAGCTGTTTTTT. This chain links TRBV6-5 with TRBJ2-2; the D gene is possibly TRBD1 (7 bases). This CDR3 region has 13 residues. Trimming cost V 7 bases and J 5 bases, with 11 bases left between them. Germline lookup yields CDR1 MNHEY and CDR2 SVGAGI.

The CDR3 protein is CSVEPGLAKNIQYF. CDR3 DNA sequence: TGCAGCGTTGAACCGGGGTTAGCCAAAAACATTCAGTACTTC. The V call is TRBV29-1, the J call TRBJ2-4; TRBD2 might be the D (5 bases). V gave up 2 bases and J gave up 0 bases, with 8 bases separating them. Germline CDR1 and CDR2: SQVTM and ANQGSEA. CDR3 size: 14 residues.

The rearrangement uses TRBV13 and TRBJ1-1, with D possibly matching TRBD1 (6 bases). The germline gives CDR1 PRHDT, CDR2 FYEKMQ (reference sequence). The length of the CDR3 is 14 residues. Trimming removed 3 bases at V and 1 base at J, with 9 bases between. The CDR3 bases are TGTGCCAGCAGCTTCCAGGGGTCGAACACTGAAGCTTTCTTT. Translating gives CASSFQGSNTEAFF. Full variable domain (outside the CDR3, taken from reference TRBV13 and TRBJ1-1): AAGVIQSPRHLIKEKRETATLKCYPIPRHDTVYWYQQGPGQDPQFLISFYEKMQSDKGSIPDRFSAQQFSDYHSELNMSSLELGDSALYFCASSFQGSNTEAFFGQGTRLTVV.

The rearrangement links TRBV10-3 to TRBJ1-3, with 8 bases that match TRBD1. V dropped 10 bases and J dropped 7; count of bases not matched to a gene: 12. The CDR3 consists of 14 residues. In germline, CDR1 is ENHRY, CDR2 SYGVKD. CDR3 in DNA: TGTGCCACTTGGACCGGACAGGGCAAGAACACCATATATTTT. This codes for CATWTGQGKNTIYF.